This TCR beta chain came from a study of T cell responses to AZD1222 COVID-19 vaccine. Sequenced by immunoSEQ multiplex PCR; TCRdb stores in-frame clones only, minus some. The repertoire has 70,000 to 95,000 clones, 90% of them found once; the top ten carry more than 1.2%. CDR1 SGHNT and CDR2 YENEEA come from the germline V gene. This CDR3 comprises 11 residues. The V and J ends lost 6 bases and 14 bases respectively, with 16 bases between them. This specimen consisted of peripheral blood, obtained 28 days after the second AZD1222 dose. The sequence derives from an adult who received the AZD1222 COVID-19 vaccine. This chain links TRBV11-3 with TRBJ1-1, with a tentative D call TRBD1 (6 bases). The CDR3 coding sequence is TGTGCCAGCAGTTTCCAGGGGTTTGTCTTCTTT. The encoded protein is CASSFQGFVFF.